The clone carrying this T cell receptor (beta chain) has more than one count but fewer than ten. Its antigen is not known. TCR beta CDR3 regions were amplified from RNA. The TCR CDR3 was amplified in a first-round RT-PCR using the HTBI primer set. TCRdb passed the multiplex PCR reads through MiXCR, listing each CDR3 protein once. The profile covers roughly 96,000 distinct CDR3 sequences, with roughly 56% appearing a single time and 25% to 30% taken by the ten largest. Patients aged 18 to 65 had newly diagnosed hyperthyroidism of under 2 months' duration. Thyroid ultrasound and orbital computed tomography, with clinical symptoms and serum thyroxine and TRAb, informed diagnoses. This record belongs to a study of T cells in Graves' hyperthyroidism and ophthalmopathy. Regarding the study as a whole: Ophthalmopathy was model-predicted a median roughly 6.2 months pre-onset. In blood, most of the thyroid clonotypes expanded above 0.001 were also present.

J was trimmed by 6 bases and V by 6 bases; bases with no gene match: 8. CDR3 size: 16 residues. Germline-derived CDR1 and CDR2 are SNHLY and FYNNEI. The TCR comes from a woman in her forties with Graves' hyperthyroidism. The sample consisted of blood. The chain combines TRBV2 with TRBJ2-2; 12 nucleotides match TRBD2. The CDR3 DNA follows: TGTGCCAGCAGGCCCATCGGGACTAGCGGGTCCGGGGAGCTGTTTTTT. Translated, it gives CASRPIGTSGSGELFF.